This T cell receptor beta chain derives from a study of EBV T-cell therapy then PD-1 blockade in nasopharyngeal carcinoma. As concerns this clone: As yet, its antigen is unknown.

The CDR3 has 14 amino acids. Trimming at V came to 5 bases and at J to 4 bases, leaving 4 bases not matched to a gene. Germline loops: CDR1 SEHNR, CDR2 FQNEAQ (reference sequence). Only in-frame clones appear in the TCRdb table, and some are missing; sequencing was by immunoSEQ multiplex PCR. The sample holds 20,000 or so clones; about 81% are singletons and the top ten take roughly a third. Time point given: 266 days after commencement of treatment, after nivolumab therapy. Treatment of the sample: AdE1-LMPpoly-expanded autologous EBV-specific T-cell therapy followed by anti-PD-1 nivolumab. The starting material was CD8+ T cells from blood, obtained around day 240 from a patient whose treatment included autologous EBV-specific T cells and nivolumab. This clonotype was sampled from a man aged 35 to 55 with nasopharyngeal carcinoma. V usage is TRBV7-9 and J usage is TRBJ2-7; 11 bases are a match to TRBD1. The CDR3, as DNA: TGTGCCAGCAGCCCAAGGGACAGGGGGTACGAGCAGTACTTC. This gives the protein CASSPRDRGYEQYF.